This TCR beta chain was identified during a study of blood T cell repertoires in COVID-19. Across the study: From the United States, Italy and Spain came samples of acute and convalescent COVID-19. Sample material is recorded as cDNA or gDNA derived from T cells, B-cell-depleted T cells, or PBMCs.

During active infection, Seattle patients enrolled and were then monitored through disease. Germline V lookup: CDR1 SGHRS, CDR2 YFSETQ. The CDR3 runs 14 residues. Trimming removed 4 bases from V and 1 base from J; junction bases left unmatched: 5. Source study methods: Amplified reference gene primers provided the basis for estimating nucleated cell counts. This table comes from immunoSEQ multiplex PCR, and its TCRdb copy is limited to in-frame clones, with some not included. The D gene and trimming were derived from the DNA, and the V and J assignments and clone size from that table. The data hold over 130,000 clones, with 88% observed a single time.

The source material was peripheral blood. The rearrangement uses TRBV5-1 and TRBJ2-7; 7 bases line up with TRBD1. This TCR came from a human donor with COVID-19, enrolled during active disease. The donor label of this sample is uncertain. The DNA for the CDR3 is TGCGCCAGCAGCGCCGGGACAGATTCCTACGAGCAGTACTTC. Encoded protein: CASSAGTDSYEQYF. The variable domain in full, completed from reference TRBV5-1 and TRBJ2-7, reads KAGVTQTPRYLIKTRGQQVTLSCSPISGHRSVSWYQQTPGQGLQFLFEYFSETQRNKGNFPGRFSGRQFSNSRSEMNVSTLELGDSALYLCASSAGTDSYEQYFGPGTRLTVT.